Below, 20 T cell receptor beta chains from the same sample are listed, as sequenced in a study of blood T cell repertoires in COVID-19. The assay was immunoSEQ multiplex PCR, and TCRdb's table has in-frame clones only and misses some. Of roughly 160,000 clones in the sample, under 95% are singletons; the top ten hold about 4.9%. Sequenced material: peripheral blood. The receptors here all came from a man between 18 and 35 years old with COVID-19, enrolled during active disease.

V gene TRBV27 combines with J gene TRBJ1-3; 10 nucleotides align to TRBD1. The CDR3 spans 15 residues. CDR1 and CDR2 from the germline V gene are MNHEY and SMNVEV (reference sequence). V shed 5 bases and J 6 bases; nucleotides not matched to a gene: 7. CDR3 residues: CASSPGQGTPNTIYF. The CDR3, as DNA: TGTGCCAGCAGTCCGGGACAGGGGACTCCAAACACCATATATTTT.

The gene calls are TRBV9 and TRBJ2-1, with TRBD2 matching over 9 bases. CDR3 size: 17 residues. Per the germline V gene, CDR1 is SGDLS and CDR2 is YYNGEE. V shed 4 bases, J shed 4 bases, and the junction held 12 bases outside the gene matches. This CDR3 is CASSPKGLAGPYNEQFF. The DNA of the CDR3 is TGTGCCAGCAGCCCTAAGGGGCTAGCGGGACCATACAATGAGCAGTTCTTC.

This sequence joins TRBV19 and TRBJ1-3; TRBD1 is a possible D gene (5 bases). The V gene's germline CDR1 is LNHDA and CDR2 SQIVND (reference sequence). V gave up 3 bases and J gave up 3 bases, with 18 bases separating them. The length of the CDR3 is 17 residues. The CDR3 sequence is CASSMSLGGSRGNTIYF. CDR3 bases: TGTGCCAGTAGTATGAGCCTCGGGGGGTCGCGTGGAAACACCATATATTTT.

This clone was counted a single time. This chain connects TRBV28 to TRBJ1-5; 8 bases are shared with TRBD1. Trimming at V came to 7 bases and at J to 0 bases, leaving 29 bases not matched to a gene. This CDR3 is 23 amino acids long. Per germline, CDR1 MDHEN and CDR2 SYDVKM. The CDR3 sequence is CASIPPPGQDPNQGIYSNQPQHF. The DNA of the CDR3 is TGTGCCAGCATTCCTCCCCCGGGACAGGATCCCAACCAGGGGATCTATAGCAATCAGCCCCAGCATTTT.

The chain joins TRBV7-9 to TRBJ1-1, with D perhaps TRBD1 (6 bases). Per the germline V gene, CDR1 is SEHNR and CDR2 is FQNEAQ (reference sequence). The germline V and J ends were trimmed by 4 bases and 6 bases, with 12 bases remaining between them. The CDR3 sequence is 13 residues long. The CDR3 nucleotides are TGTGCCAGCAGCTCTCACAGGGTAGCTGAAGCTTTCTTT. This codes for CASSSHRVAEAFF.

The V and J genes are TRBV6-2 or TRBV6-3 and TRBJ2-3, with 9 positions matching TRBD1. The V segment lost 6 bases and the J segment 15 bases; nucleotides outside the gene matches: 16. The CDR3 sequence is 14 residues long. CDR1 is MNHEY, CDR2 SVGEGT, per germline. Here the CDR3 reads CASSPEVYRDRVYF. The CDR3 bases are TGTGCCAGCAGCCCCGAAGTTTACCGGGACAGGGTCTATTTT.

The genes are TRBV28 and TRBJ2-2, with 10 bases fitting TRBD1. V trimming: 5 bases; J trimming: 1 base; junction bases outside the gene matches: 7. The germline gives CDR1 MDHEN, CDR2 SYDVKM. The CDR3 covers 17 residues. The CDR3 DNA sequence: TGTGCCAGCAGTAGGGGGACAGGGGTCGTGAACACCGGGGAGCTGTTTTTT. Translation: CASSRGTGVVNTGELFF.

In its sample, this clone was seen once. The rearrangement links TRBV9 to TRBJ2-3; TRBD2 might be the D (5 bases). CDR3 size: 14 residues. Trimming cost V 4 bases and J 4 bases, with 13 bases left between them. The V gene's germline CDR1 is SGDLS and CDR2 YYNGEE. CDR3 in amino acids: CASSLDSAADTQYF. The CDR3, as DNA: TGTGCCAGCAGCCTGGACTCCGCAGCAGATACGCAGTATTTT. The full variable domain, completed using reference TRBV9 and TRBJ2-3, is DSGVTQTPKHLITATGQRVTLRCSPRSGDLSVYWYQQSLDQGLQFLIQYYNGEERAKGNILERFSAQQFPDLHSELNLSSLELGDSALYFCASSLDSAADTQYFGPGTRLTVL.

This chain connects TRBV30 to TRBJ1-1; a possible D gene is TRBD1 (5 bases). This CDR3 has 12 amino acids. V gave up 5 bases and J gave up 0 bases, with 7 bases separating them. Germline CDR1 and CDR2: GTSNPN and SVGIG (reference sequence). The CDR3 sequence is CAWEGLNTEAFF. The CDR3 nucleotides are TGTGCCTGGGAGGGGTTGAACACTGAAGCTTTCTTT.

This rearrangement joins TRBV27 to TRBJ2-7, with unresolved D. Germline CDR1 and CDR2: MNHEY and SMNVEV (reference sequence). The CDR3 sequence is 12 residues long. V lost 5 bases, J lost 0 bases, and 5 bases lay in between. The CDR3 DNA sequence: TGTGCCAGCAGTCTCCCCTCCTACGAGCAGTACTTC. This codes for CASSLPSYEQYF.

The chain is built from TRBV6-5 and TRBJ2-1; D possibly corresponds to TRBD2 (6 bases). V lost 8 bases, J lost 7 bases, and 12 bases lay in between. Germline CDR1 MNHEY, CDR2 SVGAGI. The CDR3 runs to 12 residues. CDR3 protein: CASGRGGNEQFF. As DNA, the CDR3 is TGTGCCAGCGGTAGGGGAGGAAATGAGCAGTTCTTC.

The CDR3 loop is CASSPRNGQGLNEQFF. The CDR3, as DNA: TGTGCCAGCTCACCTAGAAACGGACAGGGTCTCAATGAGCAGTTCTTC. The chain is built from TRBV18 and TRBJ2-1; TRBD1 aligns across 8 bases. The CDR3 spans 16 residues. With 3 bases clipped from V and 6 bases from J, the junction kept 10 bases outside the gene matches. The germline gives CDR1 KGHSH, CDR2 LQKENI.

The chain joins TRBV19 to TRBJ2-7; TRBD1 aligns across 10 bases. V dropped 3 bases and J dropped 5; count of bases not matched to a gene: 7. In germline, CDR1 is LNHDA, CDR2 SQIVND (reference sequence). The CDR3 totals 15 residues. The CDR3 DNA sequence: TGTGCCAGTAGTATCGAGGACAGGGGGTACCACGAGCAGTACTTC. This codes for CASSIEDRGYHEQYF. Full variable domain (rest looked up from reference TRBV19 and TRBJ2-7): DGGITQSPKYLFRKEGQNVTLSCEQNLNHDAMYWYRQDPGQGLRLIYYSQIVNDFQKGDIAEGYSVSREKKESFPLTVTSAQKNPTAFYLCASSIEDRGYHEQYFGPGTRLTVT.

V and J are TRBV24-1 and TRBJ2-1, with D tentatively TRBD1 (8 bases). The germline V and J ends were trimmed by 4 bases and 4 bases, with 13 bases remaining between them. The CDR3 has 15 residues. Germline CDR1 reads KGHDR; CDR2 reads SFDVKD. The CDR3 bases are TGTGCCACCAGTGACTACAGGGGGGGATACAATGAGCAGTTCTTC. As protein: CATSDYRGGYNEQFF.

CDR3 sequence reads: CASSPAVGPDTQYF. CDR3 DNA: TGTGCCAGCAGCCCTGCCGTGGGGCCTGATACGCAGTATTTT. The gene calls are TRBV7-9 and TRBJ2-3; possibly TRBD1 for D (5 bases). The CDR3 length is 14 residues. In germline, CDR1 is SEHNR, CDR2 FQNEAQ (reference sequence). The V and J ends lost 5 bases and 6 bases respectively, with 15 bases between them.

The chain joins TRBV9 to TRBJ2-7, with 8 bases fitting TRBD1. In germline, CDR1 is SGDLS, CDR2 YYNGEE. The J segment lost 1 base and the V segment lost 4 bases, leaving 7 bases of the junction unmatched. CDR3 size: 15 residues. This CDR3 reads CASSKGQGSSYEQYF. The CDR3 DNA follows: TGTGCCAGCAGCAAAGGACAGGGTTCTTCCTACGAGCAGTACTTC.

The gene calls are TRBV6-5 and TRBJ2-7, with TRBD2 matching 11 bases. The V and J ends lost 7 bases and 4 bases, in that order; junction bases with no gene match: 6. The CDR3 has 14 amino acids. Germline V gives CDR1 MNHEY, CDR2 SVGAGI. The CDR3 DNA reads TGTGCCAGCATTCTGACTAGCGGGACGTACGAGCAGTACTTC. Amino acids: CASILTSGTYEQYF.

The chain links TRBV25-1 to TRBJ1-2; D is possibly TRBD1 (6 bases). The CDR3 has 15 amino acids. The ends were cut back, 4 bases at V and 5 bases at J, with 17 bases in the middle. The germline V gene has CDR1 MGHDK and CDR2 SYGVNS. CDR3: CASSGVGGEGYGYTF. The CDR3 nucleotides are TGTGCCAGCAGTGGGGTAGGGGGAGAAGGATATGGCTACACCTTC.

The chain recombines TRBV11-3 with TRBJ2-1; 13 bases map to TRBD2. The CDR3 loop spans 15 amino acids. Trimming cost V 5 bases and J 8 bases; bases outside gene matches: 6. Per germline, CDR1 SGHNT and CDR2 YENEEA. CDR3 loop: CASSLTSGRIDEQFF. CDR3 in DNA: TGTGCCAGCAGCCTGACTAGCGGGAGGATTGATGAGCAGTTCTTC.

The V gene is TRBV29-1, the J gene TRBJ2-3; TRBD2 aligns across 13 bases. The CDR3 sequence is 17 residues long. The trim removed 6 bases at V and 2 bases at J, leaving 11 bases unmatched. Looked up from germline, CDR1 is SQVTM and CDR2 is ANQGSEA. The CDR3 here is CSVRGWGLAGPTDTQYF. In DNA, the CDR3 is TGCAGCGTCCGTGGTTGGGGACTAGCGGGGCCCACAGATACGCAGTATTTT.